Shown below are 20 T cell receptor beta chains from a single sample sequenced in a study of blood T cell repertoires in COVID-19. Here immunoSEQ multiplex PCR was the method, and the copy in TCRdb shows in-frame clones only, minus some. The sample holds over 150,000 clones, approximately 90% seen once. The sequencing input was peripheral blood. All receptors come from a woman in her fifties or sixties who had recovered from COVID-19.

The chain has TRBV30 and TRBJ1-2; D is possibly TRBD1 (6 bases). The CDR3 is 14 amino acids. Looked up from germline, CDR1 is GTSNPN and CDR2 is SVGIG (reference sequence). Trimming removed 5 bases at V and 1 base at J, with 14 bases between. The CDR3, as DNA: TGTGCCTGGCACAGGGCCCGACTTAACTATGGCTACACCTTC. Translated, it gives CAWHRARLNYGYTF.

The chain uses TRBV3-1 (or the pseudogene TRBV3-2) and TRBJ1-2; 12 bases are a match to TRBD1. Trimming removed 4 bases from V and 6 bases from J; junction bases left unmatched: 3. The germline V gene has CDR1 LGHDT and CDR2 YNNKEL (reference sequence). CDR3 length: 14 residues. Here the CDR3 reads CASSPRDRGHGYTF. CDR3 in DNA: TGTGCCAGCAGCCCCCGGGACAGGGGGCATGGCTACACCTTC.

CDR3 nucleotides: TGTGCCAGCAGCTGGACAGGCAGGGGTGGCTACACCTTC. This translates into CASSWTGRGGYTF. The rearrangement joins TRBV5-4 to TRBJ1-2; 7 bases agree with TRBD1. From germline, CDR1 is SGHNT and CDR2 YYREEE (reference sequence). This CDR3 is built from 13 residues. J gave up 7 bases and V 3 bases, and 6 bases lay outside the gene matches.

The J gene is TRBJ1-3, the V gene TRBV5-1, with 7 bases lining up with TRBD1. The CDR3 totals 14 residues. V was pared by 6 bases and J by 0 bases, with 3 bases of the junction left unmatched. Germline CDR1 and CDR2: SGHRS and YFSETQ. In nucleotides, the CDR3 is TGCGCCAGCACTTCAGGGGGCTCTGGAAACACCATATATTTT. Residues: CASTSGGSGNTIYF.

The V call is TRBV5-1, the J call TRBJ2-5; TRBD2 might be the D (6 bases). V lost 0 bases and J lost 5, with 8 bases in between. This CDR3 contains 13 residues. In germline, CDR1 is SGHRS, CDR2 YFSETQ. DNA of the CDR3: TGCGCCAGCAGCTTGGAAGGAGGGGAGACCCAGTACTTC. As protein: CASSLEGGETQYF.

This chain joins TRBV19 and TRBJ2-3; 10 nucleotides match TRBD2. The junction had 6 bases not matched to a gene; V was cut back by 5 bases and J by 4 bases. The CDR3 extends over 15 amino acids. Germline V lookup: CDR1 LNHDA, CDR2 SQIVND (reference sequence). The CDR3 DNA sequence: TGTGCCAGTAGTTCCCAGCGGGGGGGCGCAGATACGCAGTATTTT. It specifies CASSSQRGGADTQYF.

The J gene is TRBJ1-1, the V gene TRBV5-6; D is perhaps TRBD1 (6 bases). The length of the CDR3 is 15 residues. Trimming stripped 5 bases from V and 1 base from J, with 15 bases between. Germline V gene data show CDR1 as SGHDT and CDR2 as YYEEEE. The CDR3 DNA reads as TGTGCCAGCAGAATTTTTCACAGGGAGAACACTGAAGCTTTCTTT. Protein: CASRIFHRENTEAFF.

This chain links TRBV6-6 with TRBJ2-5; possible D gene TRBD2, 6 bases. Germline CDR1 is MNHNY and CDR2 is SVGAGI (reference sequence). The V end was cut by 6 bases, the J end by 7 bases, with 12 bases between. The length of the CDR3 is 12 residues. CDR3 amino acids: CASRGGSGTQYF. The CDR3 DNA reads TGTGCCAGCAGGGGGGGATCGGGGACCCAGTACTTC.

This chain connects TRBV7-2 to TRBJ2-1, with 11 positions matching TRBD1. Germline CDR1 SGHTA, CDR2 FQGNSA. The CDR3 extends over 15 amino acids. J was trimmed by 2 bases and V by 4 bases; bases with no gene match: 1. In DNA, the CDR3 is TGTGCCAGCAGCTCGGGACAGGGGGCCTACAATGAGCAGTTCTTC. It translates to CASSSGQGAYNEQFF.

This clone was found once. This chain's CDR3 is CASSSLAGRGLGQETQYF. The DNA for the CDR3 is TGCGCCAGCAGCTCCCTAGCCGGGAGGGGCCTGGGGCAAGAGACCCAGTACTTC. The chain joins TRBV5-1 to TRBJ2-5; 8 bases align to TRBD2. J lost 2 bases, V lost 3 bases, and 15 bases had no gene match. This CDR3 has 18 amino acids. Germline loops: CDR1 SGHRS, CDR2 YFSETQ. Using reference TRBV5-1 and TRBJ2-5 for the parts outside the CDR3, the full variable domain is KAGVTQTPRYLIKTRGQQVTLSCSPISGHRSVSWYQQTPGQGLQFLFEYFSETQRNKGNFPGRFSGRQFSNSRSEMNVSTLELGDSALYLCASSSLAGRGLGQETQYFGPGTRLLVL.

This sequence joins TRBV4-1 and TRBJ1-6, with 11 nucleotides matching TRBD1. V lost 4 bases and J lost 3; bases outside the gene matches: 11. Germline CDR1 and CDR2: MGHRA and YSYEKL. The CDR3 consists of 19 residues. In DNA, the CDR3 is TGCGCCAGCAGCCGCATCCTCGGACAGGGGGCATACTATAATTCACCCCTCCACTTT. Translated: CASSRILGQGAYYNSPLHF.

The chain joins TRBV6-2 or TRBV6-3 to TRBJ2-1; 7 bases agree with TRBD2. After removal of 5 bases from V and 2 bases from J, the junction contained 3 bases not matched to a gene. Germline CDR1 is MNHEY and CDR2 is SVGEGT. The CDR3 consists of 14 residues. CDR3 nucleotides: TGTGCCAGCAGTCCGAGCGGGGCCTACAATGAGCAGTTCTTC. Translation: CASSPSGAYNEQFF.

This clone was picked up one time. V usage is TRBV6-5 and J usage is TRBJ2-7; D not resolved. The V end was cut by 0 bases, the J end by 0 bases, with 9 bases between. The CDR3 runs to 15 residues. Germline CDR1 and CDR2: MNHEY and SVGAGI. The CDR3 DNA sequence: TGTGCCAGCAGTTACTCGACTCACGGCTCCTACGAGCAGTACTTC. As protein: CASSYSTHGSYEQYF.

The V and J genes are TRBV5-1 and TRBJ2-7, with D possibly TRBD1 on 5 matching bases. V was trimmed by 3 bases and J by 6 bases, leaving 7 bases between them. The germline V gene encodes CDR1 SGHRS and CDR2 YFSETQ. This CDR3 has 11 residues. CDR3 in DNA: TGCGCCAGCAGCTGGCAGGGCGAGCAGTACTTC. Translation: CASSWQGEQYF.

Written as DNA, the CDR3 is TGTGCCAGCAGCCGACTTCGGGACAGCTATAATGAAAAACTGTTTTTT. It yields the protein CASSRLRDSYNEKLFF. This chain links TRBV3-1 (or the pseudogene TRBV3-2) with TRBJ1-4; 7 nucleotides match TRBD1. The CDR3 length is 16 residues. Trimming at V came to 4 bases and at J to 4 bases, leaving 9 bases not matched to a gene. The germline V gene has CDR1 LGHDT and CDR2 YNNKEL (reference sequence).

The chain recombines TRBV18 with TRBJ2-2; D unresolved. The CDR3 has 14 amino acids. From germline, CDR1 is KGHSH and CDR2 LQKENI. Trimming pared 2 bases from V and 1 base from J, leaving 5 bases between. The DNA of the CDR3 is TGTGCCAGCTCACCAAATAGGAACACCGGGGAGCTGTTTTTT. It yields the protein CASSPNRNTGELFF.

V and J are TRBV28 and TRBJ2-2, with a possible D match to TRBD2 (5 bases). Trimming took off 6 bases at V and 5 bases at J, with 13 bases between the two ends. The CDR3 is 14 amino acids. CDR1 is MDHEN, CDR2 SYDVKM, per germline. CDR3 protein: CASRGHGVTGELFF. The CDR3 DNA follows: TGTGCCAGCAGAGGGCACGGGGTAACCGGGGAGCTGTTTTTT.

The V gene is TRBV19, the J gene TRBJ1-1; D remains unclear. This CDR3 has 15 amino acids. Germline CDR1 reads LNHDA; CDR2 reads SQIVND (reference sequence). V gave up 4 bases and J gave up 3 bases, with 15 bases separating them. The DNA for the CDR3 is TGTGCCAGTAGTAAAACAGCCGTCGGTGACACTGAAGCTTTCTTT. Translating it yields CASSKTAVGDTEAFF. The variable domain in full, completed from reference TRBV19 and TRBJ1-1, reads DGGITQSPKYLFRKEGQNVTLSCEQNLNHDAMYWYRQDPGQGLRLIYYSQIVNDFQKGDIAEGYSVSREKKESFPLTVTSAQKNPTAFYLCASSKTAVGDTEAFFGQGTRLTVV.

The J gene is TRBJ2-3, the V gene TRBV12-1; TRBD2 was called by the table and not checked on the DNA. TRBV12-1 is assigned pseudogene status. The CDR3 length is 15 residues. The CDR3 loop reads CASSFAAAAPDTQYF. CDR3 nucleotide sequence: TGTGCCAGCAGCTTTGCCGCGGCGGCCCCGGATACGCAGTATTTT.

The chain has TRBV3-1 (or the pseudogene TRBV3-2) and TRBJ1-1; D not certain. This CDR3 is built from 13 residues. Germline values: CDR1 LGHDT, CDR2 YNNKEL (reference sequence). V was pared by 2 bases and J by 1 base, with 5 bases between. CDR3 in amino acids: CASSQQANTEAFF. For the CDR3, the DNA is TGTGCCAGCAGCCAACAGGCGAACACTGAAGCTTTCTTT.